The 28 T cell receptor beta chains below were found in one sample sequenced in a study of T-cell memory formation after mild COVID-19. From the 5' RACE reads, TCRdb called clonotypes with MiXCR, one entry per CDR3 protein. The sample yields about 320,000 distinct CDR3 sequences, 14% seen once. Input material: PBMCs or a T cell subset sorted from them (not recorded which). These receptors were collected from a man between 18 and 29 years old who had mild COVID-19 (a few samples of this study predate the infection). Cell type and time point are not known.

This clonotype came up a few times. V is TRBV5-1 and J is TRBJ2-5; 7 bases fit TRBD1. Trimming cost V 0 bases and J 4 bases; bases outside gene matches: 12. This CDR3 region has 17 residues. Germline-derived CDR1 and CDR2 are SGHRS and YFSETQ. CDR3 nucleotide sequence: TGCGCCAGCAGCTTGGGCTTGGCAGGGGGTAAAGGAGAGACCCAGTACTTC. This encodes CASSLGLAGGKGETQYF. The entire variable domain, with the rest obtained from reference TRBV5-1 and TRBJ2-5, is as follows: KAGVTQTPRYLIKTRGQQVTLSCSPISGHRSVSWYQQTPGQGLQFLFEYFSETQRNKGNFPGRFSGRQFSNSRSEMNVSTLELGDSALYLCASSLGLAGGKGETQYFGPGTRLLVL.

This chain links TRBV12-3 or TRBV12-4 with TRBJ2-5, with TRBD2 identical over 8 bases. V was clipped by 5 bases and J by 7 bases; unmatched bases: 6. The CDR3 covers 13 residues. The CDR3 loop reads CASSPSGRATQYF. As DNA, the CDR3 is TGTGCCAGCAGTCCTAGCGGGCGGGCGACCCAGTACTTC.

This clonotype has a handful of counts. The chain is built from TRBV4-3 and TRBJ1-1; D is undetermined. CDR1 and CDR2 (germline): LGHNA, YSLEER. The CDR3 has 15 residues. V shed 0 bases and J shed 5 bases, with 13 bases lying between them. The CDR3, as DNA: TGCGCCAGCAGCCAAGATCTAGGCCCGGGGACTGAAGCTTTCTTT. The encoded protein is CASSQDLGPGTEAFF.

The chain carries TRBV7-3 and TRBJ2-3; possibly TRBD1 or TRBD2 for D (5 bases each). CDR1 is SGHTA, CDR2 FQGTGA, per germline. The CDR3 is made up of 14 amino acids. The V end was cut by 4 bases, the J end by 0 bases, with 8 bases between. The CDR3 DNA is TGTGCCAGCAGCTCGGGGCACAGCACAGATACGCAGTATTTT. It yields the protein CASSSGHSTDTQYF. Supplemented by reference TRBV7-3 and TRBJ2-3, the full variable domain reads GAGVSQTPSNKVTEKGKYVELRCDPISGHTALYWYRQSLGQGPEFLIYFQGTGAADDSGLPNDRFFAVRPEGSVSTLKIQRTERGDSAVYLCASSSGHSTDTQYFGPGTRLTVL.

The rearrangement uses TRBV7-2 and TRBJ2-6, with D hard to call. Trimming pared 0 bases from V and 0 bases from J, leaving 6 bases between. This CDR3 spans 16 amino acids. Germline CDR1 is SGHTA and CDR2 is FQGNSA. The CDR3 DNA follows: TGTGCCAGCAGCTTAGCGCGGCTCTCTGGGGCCAACGTCCTGACTTTC. Translation gives CASSLARLSGANVLTF.

The chain couples TRBV28 to TRBJ1-6, with 7 bases fitting TRBD1. The germline gives CDR1 MDHEN, CDR2 SYDVKM. This CDR3 has 15 residues. Germline trimming cut 5 bases from V and 10 bases from J; bases unmatched to any gene: 11. The CDR3 nucleotides are TGTGCCAGCAGTCTCGGAGGCAGGGGGATGTCACCCCTCCACTTT. Encoded protein: CASSLGGRGMSPLHF.

J is TRBJ1-1 and V is TRBV19; D uncertain. Trimming pared 7 bases from V and 6 bases from J, leaving 15 bases between. CDR1 and CDR2 from the germline V gene are LNHDA and SQIVND (reference sequence). The CDR3 is 13 amino acids. The CDR3 DNA reads TGTGCCAGTAATGAGGCCCCGGGCGCTGAAGCTTTCTTT. Translated: CASNEAPGAEAFF.

V gene TRBV4-1 combines with J gene TRBJ1-6; D unclear. V was cut by 4 bases and J by 6 bases, with 10 bases left in between. This CDR3 comprises 14 residues. Germline-derived CDR1 and CDR2 are MGHRA and YSYEKL. CDR3 sequence: CASSLQASNSPLHF. The CDR3 DNA follows: TGCGCCAGCAGCCTTCAGGCTTCTAATTCACCCCTCCACTTT.

This clonotype has only a few counts. This chain links TRBV6-2 or TRBV6-3 with TRBJ2-7; a possible D gene is TRBD1 (6 bases). The CDR3 is 12 residues long. The germline gives CDR1 MNHEY, CDR2 SVGEGT. Trimming took off 6 bases at V and 2 bases at J, with 8 bases between the two ends. The CDR3 region is CASSWTAYEQYF. The CDR3 region has the DNA TGTGCCAGCAGCTGGACAGCCTACGAGCAGTACTTC.

This clonotype was detected only a few times. This chain uses TRBV12-3 or TRBV12-4 with TRBJ2-2; TRBD2 might be the D (6 bases). CDR3 size: 14 residues. Trimming removed 4 bases at V and 6 bases at J, with 12 bases between. The chain's CDR3 is CASSYLGEAGELFF. DNA of the CDR3: TGTGCCAGCAGTTATCTAGGGGAGGCCGGGGAGCTGTTTTTT.

The rearrangement links TRBV4-1 to TRBJ2-7, with TRBD2 identical over 15 bases. Per germline, CDR1 MGHRA and CDR2 YSYEKL. Unmatched junction bases numbered 10, after V lost 4 bases and J lost 0 bases. The CDR3 consists of 19 residues. The CDR3 region has the DNA TGCGCCAGCAGCCGGTCCGGGACTAGCGGGGGGTACAACTCCTACGAGCAGTACTTC. Translated: CASSRSGTSGGYNSYEQYF.

This sequence joins TRBV30 and TRBJ1-6, with 10 bases matching TRBD1. The CDR3 consists of 13 residues. With 8 bases clipped from V and 11 bases from J, the junction kept 9 bases outside the gene matches. Germline CDR1 GTSNPN, CDR2 SVGIG (reference sequence). CDR3 coding DNA: TGTGCCGGTGACCGGGACAGGGGTACACCCCTCCACTTT. Residues: CAGDRDRGTPLHF.

This chain joins TRBV10-3 and TRBJ2-3; D remains ambiguous. Germline CDR1 and CDR2: ENHRY and SYGVKD. The CDR3 extends over 13 amino acids. Trimming took off 2 bases at V and 9 bases at J, with 12 bases between the two ends. The CDR3 bases are TGTGCCATCAGTGAGCCGGTTAAACGGACGCAGTATTTT. Protein product: CAISEPVKRTQYF.

This clonotype appeared a single time. The chain links TRBV4-3 to TRBJ2-7, with D maybe TRBD1 (5 bases). Germline V lookup: CDR1 LGHNA, CDR2 YSLEER. The ends were cut back, 0 bases at V and 2 bases at J, with 14 bases in the middle. The CDR3 spans 16 residues. As DNA, the CDR3 is TGCGCCAGCAGCCAAGATGGTGGTCAGGGAACCTACGAGCAGTACGTC. Translated, it gives CASSQDGGQGTYEQYV.

The rearrangement uses TRBV4-2 and TRBJ2-3; D gene uncertain. Germline assignment: CDR1 LGHNA and CDR2 YNFKEQ. CDR3 length: 14 residues. V was trimmed by 1 base and J by 2 bases, leaving 7 bases between them. For the CDR3, the DNA is TGTGCCAGCAGCCAAGTCAGCGACACAGATACGCAGTATTTT. Translating it yields CASSQVSDTDTQYF.

The chain combines TRBV7-3 with TRBJ2-3; D is unresolved. This CDR3 comprises 14 residues. The V gene lost 3 bases and the J gene lost 4 bases, with 11 bases spanning the gap. Germline CDR1 SGHTA, CDR2 FQGTGA. CDR3 nucleotide sequence: TGTGCCAGCAGCTTTGGGAAAATCGCAGATACGCAGTATTTT. It translates to CASSFGKIADTQYF.

This chain connects TRBV6-1 to TRBJ2-7; the match to TRBD1 covers 7 bases. The CDR3 runs to 13 residues. The trim removed 9 bases at V and 4 bases at J, leaving 9 bases unmatched. Germline V gene lookup returns CDR1 MNHNS and CDR2 SASEGT. CDR3 DNA sequence: TGTGCCAGTGGGACAGCTGATAGGTACGAGCAGTACTTC. It yields the protein CASGTADRYEQYF.

This clonotype has just a few counts. V is TRBV27 and J is TRBJ2-3; D may correspond to TRBD1 or TRBD2 (5 bases each). Trimming left V 7 bases short and J 6 bases short, with 23 bases between. The CDR3 sequence is 16 residues long. CDR1 MNHEY and CDR2 SMNVEV come from the germline V gene (reference sequence). In DNA, the CDR3 is TGTGCCAGCATGACCCCGGGGCTAGCAGTGGGGGATACGCAGTATTTT. Its protein product is CASMTPGLAVGDTQYF.

This clonotype was found a few times. V and J are TRBV6-2 or TRBV6-3 and TRBJ1-2, with TRBD1 matching 9 bases. Germline trimming cut 7 bases from V and 3 bases from J; bases unmatched to any gene: 12. The CDR3 contains 16 residues. Germline CDR1 and CDR2: MNHEY and SVGEGT. The CDR3 sequence is CASIPTPQGAYYGYTF. In DNA form, the CDR3 reads TGTGCCAGCATCCCAACCCCACAGGGGGCCTACTATGGCTACACCTTC.

This chain links TRBV7-8 with TRBJ1-6, with 7 bases lining up with TRBD1. Looked up from germline, CDR1 is SGHVS and CDR2 is FQNEAQ. This CDR3 has 16 amino acids. The V gene end was trimmed by 5 bases and the J gene end by 5 bases; junction bases not matched to a gene: 9. For the CDR3, the DNA is TGTGCCAGCAGCCCGACAGGGATCGGTGATAATTCACCCCTCCACTTT. Its translation: CASSPTGIGDNSPLHF.

This clonotype was detected only a few times. V and J are TRBV19 and TRBJ2-2; the D is unclear. Per germline, CDR1 LNHDA and CDR2 SQIVND (reference sequence). V was shortened by 3 bases and J by 2 bases, with 7 bases between the two germline ends. The CDR3 loop spans 14 amino acids. The CDR3 nucleotides read TGTGCCAGTAGTATGGATTCTAACACCGGGGAGCTGTTTTTT. Its translation: CASSMDSNTGELFF.

This clonotype was detected a few times. This chain links TRBV6-2 or TRBV6-3 with TRBJ1-5; 8 bases agree with TRBD1. The V gene's germline CDR1 is MNHEY and CDR2 SVGEGT. This CDR3 is built from 14 residues. Losses at the gene ends were 5 bases for V and 2 bases for J; bases not matched to a gene: 2. CDR3 nucleotide sequence: TGTGCCAGCAGTCAGGGGGCACGCAATCAGCCCCAGCATTTT. This codes for CASSQGARNQPQHF.

This clonotype was recorded many times. This sequence joins TRBV5-1 and TRBJ2-7; possibly TRBD2 for D (6 bases). V was shortened by 5 bases and J by 4 bases, with 10 bases between the two germline ends. Germline V gene sequence: CDR1 SGHRS, CDR2 YFSETQ. The CDR3 contains 12 residues. CDR3 loop: CASSSLAYEQYF. Written as DNA, the CDR3 is TGCGCCAGCAGTTCACTAGCTTACGAGCAGTACTTC.

This clonotype appeared a few times. The chain is built from TRBV15 and TRBJ1-5; 7 bases align to TRBD1. The CDR3 length is 16 residues. Trimming took 6 bases from V and 6 from J; bases not matched to a gene: 14. The germline CDR1 and CDR2 sequences are LNHNV and YYDKDF (reference sequence). The DNA for the CDR3 is TGTGCCACCAGGGACCAGCGGTCAGGGGGAATTCAGCCCCAGCATTTT. Its translation is CATRDQRSGGIQPQHF.

The V gene is TRBV11-2, the J gene TRBJ1-2; D unclear. The CDR3 is 14 residues long. V was shortened by 5 bases and J by 3 bases, with 13 bases between the two germline ends. Germline V gene data show CDR1 as SGHAT and CDR2 as FQNNGV. This CDR3 reads CASSLTGWDYGYTF. The CDR3 DNA reads as TGTGCCAGCAGCCTTACGGGCTGGGACTATGGCTACACCTTC. Together with reference TRBV11-2 and TRBJ1-2, the CDR3 gives the full variable domain: EAGVAQSPRYKIIEKRQSVAFWCNPISGHATLYWYQQILGQGPKLLIQFQNNGVVDDSQLPKDRFSAERLKGVDSTLKIQPAKLEDSAVYLCASSLTGWDYGYTFGSGTRLTVV.

In this sample, this clonotype turned up a few times. The V and J genes are TRBV12-3 or TRBV12-4 and TRBJ2-5, with TRBD2 matching over 8 bases. The J segment lost 5 bases and the V segment lost 7 bases, leaving 9 bases of the junction unmatched. CDR3 size: 14 residues. The CDR3 sequence is CASNLRGGLETQYF. The DNA for the CDR3 is TGTGCCAGCAACCTACGGGGGGGCCTGGAGACCCAGTACTTC.

The rearrangement links TRBV5-1 to TRBJ2-3; 10 bases line up with TRBD2. V shed 3 bases, J shed 2 bases, and the junction held 6 bases outside the gene matches. The germline V gene encodes CDR1 SGHRS and CDR2 YFSETQ. This CDR3 has 16 amino acids. CDR3 residues: CASSSSGGLTTDTQYF. The CDR3 nucleotides read TGCGCCAGCAGCTCTAGCGGGGGCCTTACCACAGATACGCAGTATTTT.

As to this clonotype: A clone one base away is much larger, so this may be a read error. The CDR3 loop reads CASSLSPWLADTQYF. The CDR3 DNA sequence: TGTGCCAGCAGCTTGTCCCCCTGGCTGGCAGATACGCAGTATTTT. This chain joins TRBV7-3 and TRBJ2-3, with D unresolved. Germline-derived CDR1 and CDR2 are SGHTA and FQGTGA. This CDR3 is built from 15 residues. Trimming took off 3 bases at V and 4 bases at J, with 14 bases between the two ends.